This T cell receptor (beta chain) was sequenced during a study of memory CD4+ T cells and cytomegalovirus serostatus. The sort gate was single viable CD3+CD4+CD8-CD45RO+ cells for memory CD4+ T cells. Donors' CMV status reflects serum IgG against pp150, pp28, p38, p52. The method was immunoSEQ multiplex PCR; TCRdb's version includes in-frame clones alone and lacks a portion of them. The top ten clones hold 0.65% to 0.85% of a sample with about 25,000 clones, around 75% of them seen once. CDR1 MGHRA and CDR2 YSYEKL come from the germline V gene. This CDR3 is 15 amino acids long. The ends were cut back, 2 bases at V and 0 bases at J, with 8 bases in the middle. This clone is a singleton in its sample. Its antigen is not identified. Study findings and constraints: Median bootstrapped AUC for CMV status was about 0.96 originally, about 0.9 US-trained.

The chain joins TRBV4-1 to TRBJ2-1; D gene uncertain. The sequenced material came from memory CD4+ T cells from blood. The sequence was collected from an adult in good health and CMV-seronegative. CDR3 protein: CASSQIARSYNEQFF. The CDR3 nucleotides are TGCGCCAGCAGCCAAATCGCCCGCTCCTACAATGAGCAGTTCTTC.